This is a list of T cell receptor beta chains from one sample in a study of blood T cell repertoires in COVID-19. Clones were read by immunoSEQ multiplex PCR, and TCRdb kept only the in-frame ones, dropping some. The table includes some 83,000 clones, approximately 89% detected once. Sequenced material: peripheral blood. The source of these receptors is a man aged 45 to 65 with acute or convalescent COVID-19. Each CDR3 is given with its conserved first and last residue. D genes are given only for firm matches. Part of the rows lack a size; the others show once, few, many or a class for expanded clones.

.	.	TRBJ1-3	TRBV5-6	TGTGCCAGCGGGCTCTGGGTTCGGAACACCTACCGAAACACCATATATTTT	CASGLWVRNTYRNTIYF
once	TRBD1	TRBJ1-1	TRBV24-1	TGTGCCACCAGTGATCGACAGGGGGCAAGGGCTTTCTTT	CATSDRQGARAFF
.	.	TRBJ1-3	TRBV30	TGTGCCTGGACCCCGGGTAGTTCGAACACCATATATTTT	CAWTPGSSNTIYF
.	TRBD1	TRBJ2-7	TRBV7-9	TGTGCCAGCAGCTCCCACAGGGGACAAACCTACGAGCAGTACTTC	CASSSHRGQTYEQYF
few	.	TRBJ1-4	TRBV9	TGTGCCAGCAGCGTAGCTGGGCGGGAGAATGAAAAACTGTTTTTT	CASSVAGRENEKLFF
.	TRBD1	TRBJ1-5	TRBV5-1	TGCGCCAGCAGCCAGACAGGGGGTCAGCCCCAGCATTTT	CASSQTGGQPQHF
.	TRBD2	TRBJ2-1	TRBV7-7	TGTGCCAGCAGCCCCCTAGCGGGGGCTCTTGGGGAGCAGTTCTTC	CASSPLAGALGEQFF
.	TRBD2	TRBJ2-1	TRBV6-5	TGTGCCAGCAGAAGCGGGGATCTTTCGCGGGAGTTCTTC	CASRSGDLSREFF
few	.	TRBJ2-7	TRBV5-1	TGCGCCAGCAACCCGATCGACAGAGGCTCCTACGAGCAGTACTTC	CASNPIDRGSYEQYF
.	.	TRBJ1-1	TRBV9	TGTGCCAGCAGCCGTGCTTCAGAGAACACTGAAGCTTTCTTT	CASSRASENTEAFF
.	TRBD1	TRBJ1-4	TRBV4-3	TGCGCCAGCAGCGAACAGGGGGAAAAACTGTTTTTT	CASSEQGEKLFF
.	.	TRBJ2-3	TRBV19	TGTGCCAGTAGTAGAGGCCTTGCCACAGATACGCAGTATTTT	CASSRGLATDTQYF
.	.	TRBJ2-1	TRBV5-4	TGTGCCAGCAGCTTGGGCGGATACAATGAGCAGTTCTTC	CASSLGGYNEQFF
.	.	TRBJ1-1	TRBV6-5	TGTGCCAGCAGTTGGGTAGAGACAGAAGCTTTCTTT	CASSWVETEAFF
once	TRBD2	TRBJ2-1	TRBV4-1	TGCGCCAGCAGCCAATTTTTCCTAGCGGGGTACAATGAGCAGTTCTTC	CASSQFFLAGYNEQFF
.	TRBD2	TRBJ2-3	TRBV2	TGTGCCAGCAGGAGATGGACTAGCGGGAGGGGCACAGATACGCAGTATTTT	CASRRWTSGRGTDTQYF
.	.	TRBJ2-3	TRBV3-1/TRBV3-2	TGTGCCAGCAGCCCAACAGGCCTCACAGATACGCAGTATTTT	CASSPTGLTDTQYF
.	.	TRBJ1-2	TRBV6-5	TGTGCCAGCAGCCAAGTACTTAACTATGGCTACACCTTC	CASSQVLNYGYTF
.	.	TRBJ1-1	TRBV6-2/TRBV6-3	TGTGCCAGCAGTTACGCCACAATGAACACTGAAGCTTTCTTT	CASSYATMNTEAFF
.	.	TRBJ1-1	TRBV7-2	TGTGCCAGCAGCTTAGCGGTATTAGGCAGGCGGGGGACTGAAGCTTTCTTT	CASSLAVLGRRGTEAFF
once	.	TRBJ1-1	TRBV2	TGTGCCAGCACCGGGGTGTTCGGTACTGAAGCTTTCTTT	CASTGVFGTEAFF
.	.	TRBJ2-2	TRBV7-9	TGTGCCAGCAGTCAGGGCTCCTTGAACACCGGGGAGCTGTTTTTT	CASSQGSLNTGELFF
.	.	TRBJ2-7	TRBV12-3/TRBV12-4	TGTGCCAGCAGTATCCGGGGGGAGCAGTACTTC	CASSIRGEQYF
.	TRBD1	TRBJ1-5	TRBV4-1	TGCGCCAGCAGCCCCGATGGGACAGTAAATCAGCCCCAGCATTTT	CASSPDGTVNQPQHF
.	TRBD1	TRBJ1-1	TRBV9	TGTGCCAGCAGCGTAGCTGACAGGGGATACACTGAAGCTTTCTTT	CASSVADRGYTEAFF
.	.	TRBJ1-2	TRBV12-3/TRBV12-4	TGTGCCAGCAGTTTCCGGGATCTGCGGGGCTACACCTTC	CASSFRDLRGYTF
.	TRBD2	TRBJ2-3	TRBV2	TGTGCCAGCAGGGCGGGAGTCCCCCCAGATACGCAGTATTTT	CASRAGVPPDTQYF
.	TRBD1	TRBJ2-2	TRBV5-1	TGCGCCAGCAGCTTGGAACAGGGGCGTCCCGGGGAGCTGTTTTTT	CASSLEQGRPGELFF
.	TRBD1	TRBJ1-2	TRBV6-2/TRBV6-3	TGTGCCAGCAGTTTTTCAGGGGGCAATGGCTACACCTTC	CASSFSGGNGYTF
.	TRBD1	TRBJ2-2	TRBV7-2	TGTGCCAGCAGCTGGGACAGTCTCACCGGGGAGCTGTTTTTT	CASSWDSLTGELFF
.	.	TRBJ2-3	TRBV25-1	TGTGCCAGCAGTATAGGGGTTGGCACAGATACGCAGTATTTT	CASSIGVGTDTQYF
.	TRBD2	TRBJ2-1	TRBV7-9	TGTGCCAGCAGCTTCGGGACTAACAATGAGCAGTTCTTC	CASSFGTNNEQFF
once	.	TRBJ2-1	TRBV25-1	TGTGCCAGCAGCCCCCAAGGGGCAGGCGAGCAGTTCTTC	CASSPQGAGEQFF
.	.	TRBJ1-4	TRBV28	TGTGCCAGCAGTCCCCCCCAGGGAGGTGAAAAACTGTTTTTT	CASSPPQGGEKLFF
.	.	TRBJ1-1	TRBV15	TGTGCCACCAGCAGAGATTTTAACGGAGGTGGGGCTTTCTTT	CATSRDFNGGGAFF
.	TRBD2	TRBJ2-1	TRBV2	TGTGCCAGCGGGCGGGAGGTTGGTTCCGAGTTCTTC	CASGREVGSEFF
.	.	TRBJ1-2	TRBV27	TGTGCCAGCAGTCCCGGACAGCAAATCTATGGCTACACCTTC	CASSPGQQIYGYTF
.	.	TRBJ1-6	TRBV6-1	TGTGCCAGCAGTGAAGTTGGGCAGTCGAATTCACCCCTCCACTTT	CASSEVGQSNSPLHF
.	.	TRBJ1-3	TRBV5-6	TGTGCCAGCAGCGGGCCAGGGGCCCTCTCTGGAAACACCATATATTTT	CASSGPGALSGNTIYF
.	.	TRBJ1-1	TRBV7-2	TGTGCCAGCAGAGATACAGGTAACACTGAAGCTTTCTTT	CASRDTGNTEAFF
once	.	TRBJ1-1	TRBV5-1	TGCGCCAGCAGCTTGGGGCAGGGGATCACTGAAGCTTTCTTT	CASSLGQGITEAFF
.	.	TRBJ1-4	TRBV11-2	TGTGCCAGCAGCCCTCAATCCCAGGAGGGTGAAAAACTGTTTTTT	CASSPQSQEGEKLFF
few	TRBD2	TRBJ2-5	TRBV11-2	TGTGCCAGCAGCTTAGATGCGGGGGGAGAGACCCAGTACTTC	CASSLDAGGETQYF
.	.	TRBJ2-7	TRBV5-6	TGTGCCAGCAGCTTGGGACCGGGGTCCTACGAGCAGTACTTC	CASSLGPGSYEQYF
.	.	TRBJ1-1	TRBV29-1	TGCAGCGTTGGACAGGCCACTGAAGCTTTCTTT	CSVGQATEAFF
.	TRBD1	TRBJ2-2	TRBV12-5	TGTGCTAGTGGTTTGGTAGGGGCCTCAGGGGGCTTCGGGGAGCTGTTTTTT	CASGLVGASGGFGELFF
.	TRBD2	TRBJ2-5	TRBV7-2	TGTGCCAGCAGCTTTGGCGGGCGGGGGGAGACCCAGTACTTC	CASSFGGRGETQYF
few	.	TRBJ2-5	TRBV24-1	TGTGCCACCAGTGATGTGGGGGGTCCCCAAGAGACCCAGTACTTC	CATSDVGGPQETQYF
.	TRBD1	TRBJ2-5	TRBV19	TGTGCCAGTAGTGGACAGGGGCAGACCCAGTACTTC	CASSGQGQTQYF